Listed here are 14 T cell receptor beta chains from one sample, sequenced in a study of shared clonotypes between healthy human individuals. Sequencing used immunoSEQ multiplex PCR; TCRdb keeps in-frame clones, though not all of them. The sample has roughly 2.1 million clones; roughly 91% are singletons. Only CD45RO-negative cells positively selected for CCR7 counted as naive CD8 cells, so terminally differentiated effector memory CD45RA+ cells were excluded. What was sequenced was naive CD8+ T cells from PBMCs. All receptors derive from a man younger than 30 in good health. Some clones in this sample may be carry-over from other donors' samples.

The chain uses TRBV4-3 and TRBJ2-5; TRBD2 matches at 7 bases. Trimming at V came to 0 bases and at J to 5 bases, leaving 9 bases not matched to a gene. The CDR3 totals 16 residues. The germline gives CDR1 LGHNA, CDR2 YSLEER. The CDR3 spells CASSQDWAGAIETQYF. The CDR3 DNA follows: TGCGCCAGCAGCCAAGATTGGGCGGGAGCTATCGAGACCCAGTACTTC.

The chain combines TRBV5-1 with TRBJ2-3, with 12 bases lining up with TRBD2. The V segment lost 0 bases and the J segment 1 base; nucleotides outside the gene matches: 3. The CDR3 covers 17 residues. Germline-derived CDR1 and CDR2 are SGHRS and YFSETQ. The CDR3 DNA sequence: TGCGCCAGCAGCTTGGGACTAGCGGGAGCCGGCACAGATACGCAGTATTTT. Residues: CASSLGLAGAGTDTQYF.

The chain employs TRBV4-1 and TRBJ1-4, with D possibly TRBD1 on 6 matching bases. The ends were cut back, 0 bases at V and 8 bases at J, with 22 bases in the middle. The CDR3 is made up of 18 amino acids. From germline, CDR1 is MGHRA and CDR2 YSYEKL. The DNA for the CDR3 is TGCGCCAGCAGCCAAGAACCCCTACAAACAGGGTACAGCGAAAAACTGTTTTTT. It encodes CASSQEPLQTGYSEKLFF.

This clone was observed once. This sequence joins TRBV5-4 and TRBJ1-2, with 7 bases lining up with TRBD1. This CDR3 is 15 amino acids long. J lost 3 bases, V lost 4 bases, and 9 bases had no gene match. Germline V gene lookup returns CDR1 SGHNT and CDR2 YYREEE (reference sequence). The CDR3 nucleotides read TGTGCCAGCAGCATACCGACAGGGCCGGACTATGGCTACACCTTC. As protein: CASSIPTGPDYGYTF.

This clone was picked up one time. The V call is TRBV28, the J call TRBJ2-7; maybe TRBD2 (5 bases). V gave up 1 base and J gave up 3 bases, with 7 bases separating them. From germline, CDR1 is MDHEN and CDR2 SYDVKM. The CDR3 is made up of 13 amino acids. The CDR3 nucleotides are TGTGCCAGCAGTTTATTTAGCGACTACGAGCAGTACTTC. Its protein is CASSLFSDYEQYF.

This chain joins TRBV28 and TRBJ1-2; TRBD1 might be the D (5 bases). CDR3 length: 12 amino acids. V lost 5 bases and J lost 8, with 12 bases in between. Germline lookup yields CDR1 MDHEN and CDR2 SYDVKM. CDR3 loop: CASSGDWRGYTF. CDR3 nucleotide sequence: TGTGCCAGCAGTGGGGACTGGCGGGGCTACACCTTC.

The gene calls are TRBV2 and TRBJ2-3; 7 nucleotides match TRBD1. The CDR3 has 15 residues. V gave up 11 bases and J gave up 2 bases; unmatched junction bases: 13. Germline-derived CDR1 and CDR2 are SNHLY and FYNNEI. Here the CDR3 reads CAGSQGVTLTDTQYF. The CDR3 bases are TGTGCCGGATCTCAGGGGGTGACACTCACAGATACGCAGTATTTT.

This rearrangement joins TRBV4-3 to TRBJ2-5; TRBD1 agrees at 8 bases. The CDR3 loop spans 21 amino acids. With V trimmed by 0 bases and J by 7 bases, 25 bases remained unmatched. The germline gives CDR1 LGHNA, CDR2 YSLEER. CDR3 DNA sequence: TGCGCCAGCAGCCAAGATCGTTTGGGGCAGGGGGCTTTCCCTCCTAAGGGGACCCAGTACTTC. Translating it yields CASSQDRLGQGAFPPKGTQYF.

The rearrangement uses TRBV6-1 and TRBJ2-7; 7 bases map to TRBD1. Looked up from germline, CDR1 is MNHNS and CDR2 is SASEGT. J gave up 4 bases and V 0 bases, and 6 bases lay outside the gene matches. This CDR3 comprises 15 residues. The CDR3 nucleotides read TGTGCCAGCAGTGAAGCAGGGGGCCTATCGTACGAGCAGTACTTC. Residues: CASSEAGGLSYEQYF.

The chain is built from TRBV4-1 and TRBJ2-7, with D hard to call. The length of the CDR3 is 15 residues. CDR1 MGHRA and CDR2 YSYEKL come from the germline V gene. Trimming shortened V by 1 base and J by 2 bases, and 12 bases separated the two germline ends. CDR3 sequence reads: CASSQGTGYTYEQYF. CDR3 in DNA: TGCGCCAGCAGCCAAGGTACGGGCTATACCTACGAGCAGTACTTC.

The chain combines TRBV6-5 with TRBJ2-1, with D possibly being TRBD1 or TRBD2 (5 bases each). Between the trimmed V and J ends, which lost 0 bases and 8 bases, there was a span of 14 bases. The CDR3 runs 15 residues. Germline V CDR1 and CDR2: MNHEY, SVGAGI. CDR3 amino acids: CASSYSVSVGDEQFF. The CDR3 DNA follows: TGTGCCAGCAGTTACTCGGTCTCGGTGGGGGATGAGCAGTTCTTC.

This clone was counted only a few times. The chain employs TRBV10-2 and TRBJ1-1, with D possibly being TRBD1 (5 bases). There are 13 residues in the CDR3. From germline, CDR1 is WSHSY and CDR2 SAAADI. Trimming pared 3 bases from V and 4 bases from J, leaving 9 bases between. The CDR3 coding sequence is TGCGCCAGCAGTGAATGGGGGGTCACTGAAGCTTTCTTT. This gives the protein CASSEWGVTEAFF.

V gene TRBV29-1 combines with J gene TRBJ2-7; D is perhaps TRBD1 or TRBD2 (6 bases each). CDR1 is SQVTM, CDR2 ANQGSEA, per germline. With 1 base removed from V and 3 bases from J, the gap between germline ends came to 16 bases. The CDR3 spans 15 residues. The CDR3: CSVEGHRGLGYEQYF. The CDR3 nucleotides are TGCAGCGTTGAAGGTCACCGGGGGCTCGGCTACGAGCAGTACTTC.

This rearrangement joins TRBV29-1 to TRBJ2-1; 8 bases align to TRBD1. Trimming cost V 4 bases and J 5 bases; bases outside gene matches: 1. This CDR3 is 12 amino acids long. The germline gives CDR1 SQVTM, CDR2 ANQGSEA. CDR3 nucleotide sequence: TGCAGCGTTGGGACAGGGAACAATGAGCAGTTCTTC. This translates into CSVGTGNNEQFF.